These T cell receptor beta chains were read from a single sample in a study of T-cell reconstitution after alpha-beta-depleted transplantation in children. TCRdb re-analysed the PCR reads in MiXCR, keeping a single row per CDR3 protein. Found here are 100,000 to 120,000 distinct CDR3 sequences, 10% of them singletons; the top ten hold 6.5% to 9.5%. Sequencing was performed on PBMCs from the stem cell graft donor, taken from the stem cell graft. The receptor set was obtained from a human donor who donated a stem cell graft to a child with acute lymphoblastic leukemia. The CDR3 runs from the conserved cysteine through the conserved F or W. A D gene is named only where the DNA matches it firmly. Size tells how often a clone was seen (once, few, many) or the class of an expanded clone, and some rows leave it out.

TRBJ2-1 | TRBD2 | TRBV24-1 | many | TGTGCCACCAGTAAAGGGACTAGCGGTAACAATGAGCAGTTCTTC | CATSKGTSGNNEQFF
TRBJ2-7 | TRBD1 | TRBV12-3/TRBV12-4 | many | TGTGCCAGCAGTCTTCTATATCGGGACAGCTACGAGCAGTACTTC | CASSLLYRDSYEQYF
TRBJ2-7 | NA | TRBV12-3/TRBV12-4 | many | TGTGCCAGCCGACTTCGAGGGGCGGGGGCCACCTACGAGCAGTACTTC | CASRLRGAGATYEQYF
TRBJ1-1 | NA | TRBV5-1 | many | TGCGCCAGCAGCTTGACAGGAGAGAACACTGAAGCTTTCTTT | CASSLTGENTEAFF
TRBJ2-7 | NA | TRBV5-5 | many | TGTGCCAGCAGCTTGGACCGGGGCGTGCTAGGTTACGAGCAGTACTTC | CASSLDRGVLGYEQYF
TRBJ1-6 | TRBD1 | TRBV7-9 | many | TGTGCCAGCAGCTTACCGCTGGACAGGGGGTATAATTCACCCCTCCACTTT | CASSLPLDRGYNSPLHF
TRBJ1-1 | NA | TRBV29-1 | many | TGCAGCGCTGTTGGGGGGAACACTGAAGCTTTCTTT | CSAVGGNTEAFF
TRBJ2-7 | NA | TRBV14 | many | TGTGCCAGCAGCCGAGGGCCCGGGAGTTCCGAGCAGTACTTC | CASSRGPGSSEQYF
TRBJ2-1 | TRBD1 | TRBV20-1 | many | TGCAGTGCTTTACCCAGGGACAGGGGGCATCAGTCCTACAATGAGCAGTTCTTC | CSALPRDRGHQSYNEQFF
TRBJ1-3 | TRBD1 | TRBV4-3 | many | TGCGCCAGCAGCCAAGCGGTGGGACAGGGGGCAAACACCATATATTTT | CASSQAVGQGANTIYF
TRBJ1-4 | NA | TRBV6-5 | many | TGTGCCAGCAGTTACTCTCCAGGGAGAAGATCCGAAAAACTGTTTTTT | CASSYSPGRRSEKLFF
TRBJ1-4 | NA | TRBV6-6 | NA | TGTGCCAGCAGTTACTCTCCAAATGAAAAACTGTTTTTT | CASSYSPNEKLFF
TRBJ2-2 | NA | TRBV9 | NA | TGTGCCAGCAGCGTAGAGGGGGGGTCCTTCACCGGGGAGCTGTTTTTT | CASSVEGGSFTGELFF
TRBJ2-3 | TRBD2 | TRBV7-2 | many | TGTGCCAGCAGCTTTATGCAGCGGGAGGTCACAGATACGCAGTATTTT | CASSFMQREVTDTQYF
TRBJ2-3 | NA | TRBV5-1 | many | TGCGCCAGCAGCGAACGGGTAGCTTTAGATACGCAGTATTTT | CASSERVALDTQYF
TRBJ2-7 | NA | TRBV12-3/TRBV12-4 | many | TGTGCCAGCAGTTCACGGACGGTTCCTACGGGGGAGCAGTACTTC | CASSSRTVPTGEQYF
TRBJ2-3 | NA | TRBV7-2 | NA | TGTGCCAGCTGCCAAACTCGGGGACTTTGCACAGATACGCAGTATTTT | CASCQTRGLCTDTQYF
TRBJ1-2 | TRBD1 | TRBV14 | many | TGTGCCAGCAGCCAAGATTCGGACAGGGGGAATGGCTACACCTTC | CASSQDSDRGNGYTF
TRBJ2-1 | TRBD2 | TRBV20-1 | many | TGCAGTGCTAGAGATTGGAGTACACAACAAGGACTAGCGGGATTCGATGAGCAGTTCTTC | CSARDWSTQQGLAGFDEQFF
TRBJ2-2 | NA | TRBV4-3 | few | TGCGCCAGCAGCCAAGATGCGGGGCCCGGGGAGCTGTTTTTT | CASSQDAGPGELFF
TRBJ2-2 | TRBD1 | TRBV12-3/TRBV12-4 | many | TGTGCCAGCACAGGACAGGGGGCGTTCGGGGAGCTGTTTTTT | CASTGQGAFGELFF
TRBJ1-5 | NA | TRBV9 | many | TGTGCCAGCAGCGTAGGGAGCAATCAGCCCCAGCATTTT | CASSVGSNQPQHF
TRBJ1-1 | TRBD1 | TRBV29-1 | many | TGCAGCGCGACCAGGGGGAGCACTGAAGCTTTCTTT | CSATRGSTEAFF
TRBJ2-2 | TRBD2 | TRBV11-2 | NA | TGTGCCAGCAGCTCCATAGCGGGGCCGAACACCGGGGAGCTGTTTTTT | CASSSIAGPNTGELFF
TRBJ2-3 | NA | TRBV7-6 | many | TGTGCCAGCAGTCAAAGAACAGATACGCAGTATTTT | CASSQRTDTQYF
TRBJ2-3 | TRBD2 | TRBV9 | NA | TGTGCCAGCAGCGTAGCTGGTCGGGGGGGCAGCGCAGATACGCAGTATTTT | CASSVAGRGGSADTQYF
TRBJ1-4 | NA | TRBV19 | many | TGTGCCAGTGGGGGAAGGGCTAATGAAAAACTGTTTTTT | CASGGRANEKLFF
TRBJ1-6 | NA | TRBV12-3/TRBV12-4 | many | TGTGCCAGCAGTTTAGGACCGAATAATTCACCCCTCCACTTT | CASSLGPNNSPLHF
TRBJ1-1 | TRBD1 | TRBV6-5 | many | TGTGCCAGCAGTACTACAGGGGATGAAGCTTTCTTT | CASSTTGDEAFF
TRBJ2-7 | TRBD1 | TRBV4-3 | many | TGCGCCAGCAGCCAAGGGTGGGGACAGGGGAGCTCCTACGAGCAGTACTTC | CASSQGWGQGSSYEQYF
TRBJ1-4 | NA | TRBV4-3 | many | TGCGCCAGCAGCCCTGGCAACCTAGGGTCAACTAATGAAAAACTGTTTTTT | CASSPGNLGSTNEKLFF
TRBJ1-5 | NA | TRBV20-1 | few | TGCAGTGCTAGGGCCCTGGGGGGGGCCACTAGCAATCAGCCCCAGCATTTT | CSARALGGATSNQPQHF
TRBJ1-6 | NA | TRBV6-1 | many | TGTGCCAGCACCCGGACAGTCTATAATTCACCCCTCCACTTT | CASTRTVYNSPLHF
TRBJ2-3 | TRBD1 | TRBV5-1 | many | TGCGCCAGCGGTAAACAGGGGGCGTCCCCAGATACGCAGTATTTT | CASGKQGASPDTQYF
TRBJ1-1 | NA | TRBV9 | many | TGTGCCAGCAGCGTAGGTAGGGACACTGAAGCTTTCTTT | CASSVGRDTEAFF
TRBJ2-7 | NA | TRBV4-3 | many | TGCGCCAGCAGCCAAGAGACAGGCAGGGGTACCTACGAGCAGTACTTC | CASSQETGRGTYEQYF
TRBJ1-5 | NA | TRBV27 | many | TGTGCCAGCAGTTTATCAGTCGGATCGGGCAATCAGCCCCAGCATTTT | CASSLSVGSGNQPQHF
TRBJ2-7 | NA | TRBV28 | many | TGTGCCAGCAGTTTATCCTCACAGGGCAGGTACGAGCAGTACTTC | CASSLSSQGRYEQYF
TRBJ2-2 | TRBD1 | TRBV28 | many | TGTGCCAGCAGGCCGACAGGGGGCAGGCCCGGGGAGCTGTTTTTT | CASRPTGGRPGELFF
TRBJ2-7 | NA | TRBV6-2/TRBV6-3 | many | TGTGCCATATCTGGGGGTTACGAGCAGTACTTC | CAISGGYEQYF
TRBJ1-2 | NA | TRBV29-1 | many | TGCAGCGTTGACAGGGGTGCTGGCTACACCTTC | CSVDRGAGYTF
TRBJ2-7 | NA | TRBV20-1 | many | TGCAGTGCCACCCTAGCGCTATCCTACGAGCAGTACTTC | CSATLALSYEQYF
TRBJ1-4 | NA | TRBV5-1 | many | TGCGCCAGCAGCTCGGGGCTCGGTGATGAAAAACTGTTTTTT | CASSSGLGDEKLFF
TRBJ2-3 | TRBD1 | TRBV3-1 | many | TGTGCCAGCAGCCAACAGGGGGCAGATACGCAGTATTTT | CASSQQGADTQYF
TRBJ1-1 | NA | TRBV29-1 | many | TGCAGCGTCCAGTCCTTGAACACTGAAGCTTTCTTT | CSVQSLNTEAFF
TRBJ2-1 | NA | TRBV5-4 | NA | TGTGCCAGCAGCCCGCCTGGGGGTGAGTCCTACAATGAGCAGTTCTTC | CASSPPGGESYNEQFF
TRBJ1-2 | TRBD1 | TRBV5-1 | many | TGCGCCAGCAGCGTCGGACAGGGGGCACGGGGCTACACCTTC | CASSVGQGARGYTF
TRBJ1-4 | NA | TRBV13 | many | TGTGCCAGCAGCACCGGGAGCGAAAAACTGTTTTTT | CASSTGSEKLFF
TRBJ1-5 | NA | TRBV7-6 | NA | TGTGCCAGCAAACAAGGGGTCAATCAGCCCCAGCATTTT | CASKQGVNQPQHF
TRBJ1-4 | NA | TRBV12-3/TRBV12-4 | many | TGTGCCAGCAGTTCACAGACCAATGAAAAACTGTTTTTT | CASSSQTNEKLFF
TRBJ2-5 | NA | TRBV7-2 | many | TGTGCCAGCAGCTTAGCCGGGGCACAAGAGACCCAGTACTTC | CASSLAGAQETQYF
TRBJ2-3 | NA | TRBV20-1 | NA | TGCAGTGCCCCGAGGGGCGCAGATACGCAGTATTTT | CSAPRGADTQYF
TRBJ2-7 | NA | TRBV29-1 | many | TGCAGCGCCAACGGGGGCTCCTACGAGCAGTACTTC | CSANGGSYEQYF
TRBJ2-1 | TRBD2 | TRBV4-1 | many | TGCGCCAGCAGCCAAGATAGGACTAGTAGCAATGAGCAGTTCTTC | CASSQDRTSSNEQFF
TRBJ1-2 | TRBD1 | TRBV14 | NA | TGTGCCAGCAGCCGCTCCCGGGACAGGGCAAACTATGGCTACACCTTC | CASSRSRDRANYGYTF